The 30 T cell receptor beta chains in this list originate from one sample, sequenced in a study of T cell responses to AZD1222 COVID-19 vaccine (dated by TCRdb to the early 2020s). The time point label, read with the paper, signifies: about 28 days (+/-7) after the second vaccine dose. The method behind the library was the immunoSEQ multiplex PCR assay. Not all clones reach the TCRdb copy of this immuneACCESS table, which keeps in-frame sequences only. Checked studies attribute under half of the gap to unresolved V genes and leave the rest unexplained. Recorded for this sample are approximately 270,000 clones; around 93% of them occurred a single time. Roughly 0.51% of the sample rests with the top ten. This sample comprised peripheral blood, obtained 28 days after the second AZD1222 dose. The origin of the receptors is an adult who received the AZD1222 COVID-19 vaccine.

The chain uses TRBV7-8 and TRBJ2-3; D remains ambiguous. CDR3 length equals 14 residues. V lost 1 base, J lost 2 bases, and 7 bases lay in between. Germline CDR1 and CDR2: SGHVS and FQNEAQ. In nucleotides, the CDR3 is TGTGCCAGCAGCTTAGAAACCTTCACAGATACGCAGTATTTT. This codes for CASSLETFTDTQYF. Full variable domain (rest looked up from reference TRBV7-8 and TRBJ2-3): GAGVSQSPRYKVAKRGQDVALRCDPISGHVSLFWYQQALGQGPEFLTYFQNEAQLDKSGLPSDRFFAERPEGSVSTLKIQRTQQEDSAVYLCASSLETFTDTQYFGPGTRLTVL.

The CDR3 loop reads CASSWTGLNTEAFF. CDR3 in DNA: TGTGCCAGCAGCTGGACAGGGTTGAACACTGAAGCTTTCTTT. The chain uses TRBV11-2 and TRBJ1-1; 8 nucleotides line up with TRBD1. This CDR3 is 14 amino acids long. Trimming removed 4 bases from V and 0 bases from J; junction bases left unmatched: 1. Per germline, CDR1 SGHAT and CDR2 FQNNGV.

The chain carries TRBV7-9 and TRBJ1-2, with 7 bases identical to TRBD1. The V gene end was trimmed by 4 bases and the J gene end by 8 bases; junction bases not matched to a gene: 7. The germline CDR1 and CDR2 sequences are SEHNR and FQNEAQ (reference sequence). The CDR3 is made up of 13 amino acids. CDR3 nucleotide sequence: TGTGCCAGCAGCTCGGGGACAGAGGGGGGCTACACCTTC. Protein: CASSSGTEGGYTF.

The sample holds a few counts of this clone. V gene TRBV19 combines with J gene TRBJ1-5, with 7 bases lining up with TRBD1. This CDR3 is built from 14 residues. With V trimmed by 5 bases and J by 5 bases, 6 bases remained unmatched. The germline gives CDR1 LNHDA, CDR2 SQIVND (reference sequence). The CDR3 DNA sequence: TGTGCCAGTAGTGCAGGGACAGAGTATCAGCCCCAGCATTTT. Translation gives CASSAGTEYQPQHF.

The chain carries TRBV7-6 and TRBJ1-1; perhaps TRBD1 as D (5 bases). The germline gives CDR1 SGHVS, CDR2 FNYEAQ. With 2 bases removed from V and 0 bases from J, the gap between germline ends came to 13 bases. This CDR3 spans 16 amino acids. DNA of the CDR3: TGTGCCAGCAGCTTACAGCCTGGGACCGTGAACACTGAAGCTTTCTTT. Translated, it gives CASSLQPGTVNTEAFF.

The chain employs TRBV15 and TRBJ2-7; TRBD2 might be the D (5 bases). The CDR3 runs 17 residues. Trimming stripped 3 bases from V and 1 base from J, with 19 bases between. Germline V lookup: CDR1 LNHNV, CDR2 YYDKDF (reference sequence). For the CDR3, the DNA is TGTGCCACCAGCAGGTCCTTGGGAGCCGATGGATCCTACGAGCAGTACTTC. Encoded protein: CATSRSLGADGSYEQYF.

This sequence joins TRBV28 and TRBJ1-4, with D unresolved. Germline-derived CDR1 and CDR2 are MDHEN and SYDVKM. Trimming stripped 2 bases from V and 11 bases from J, with 15 bases between. The CDR3 loop spans 14 amino acids. For the CDR3, the DNA is TGTGCCAGCAGTTTAGGTCGGACGGGTGCGAAACTGTTTTTT. Protein product: CASSLGRTGAKLFF. Full variable domain (rest looked up from reference TRBV28 and TRBJ1-4): DVKVTQSSRYLVKRTGEKVFLECVQDMDHENMFWYRQDPGLGLRLIYFSYDVKMKEKGDIPEGYSVSREKKERFSLILESASTNQTSMYLCASSLGRTGAKLFFGSGTQLSVL.

The V gene is TRBV5-6, the J gene TRBJ2-1; 12 bases map to TRBD2. J gave up 8 bases and V 4 bases, and 7 bases lay outside the gene matches. The germline V gene encodes CDR1 SGHDT and CDR2 YYEEEE. The CDR3 has 15 residues. The CDR3 DNA is TGTGCCAGCAGCCCTGTGACTAGCGGGGGTCATGAGCAGTTCTTC. It translates to CASSPVTSGGHEQFF. The full variable domain, rest sourced from reference TRBV5-6 and TRBJ2-1, is DAGVTQSPTHLIKTRGQQVTLRCSPKSGHDTVSWYQQALGQGPQFIFQYYEEEERQRGNFPDRFSGHQFPNYSSELNVNALLLGDSALYLCASSPVTSGGHEQFFGPGTRLTVL.

The chain combines TRBV10-1 with TRBJ1-1, with 7 bases that match TRBD1. Germline values: CDR1 WNHNN, CDR2 SYGVQD (reference sequence). This CDR3 region has 13 residues. The trim removed 4 bases at V and 5 bases at J, leaving 4 bases unmatched. CDR3 nucleotides: TGCGCCAGCAGTGGTGGCAGGGGGACTGAAGCTTTCTTT. It translates to CASSGGRGTEAFF.

The chain joins TRBV28 to TRBJ2-7; D remains ambiguous. Germline V CDR1 and CDR2: MDHEN, SYDVKM. The CDR3 totals 13 residues. V lost 4 bases and J lost 7, with 14 bases in between. The CDR3: CASSSPWAKEQYF. CDR3 sequence (DNA): TGTGCCAGCAGTTCCCCATGGGCTAAGGAGCAGTACTTC. The full variable domain, with the rest looked up from reference TRBV28 and TRBJ2-7, is DVKVTQSSRYLVKRTGEKVFLECVQDMDHENMFWYRQDPGLGLRLIYFSYDVKMKEKGDIPEGYSVSREKKERFSLILESASTNQTSMYLCASSSPWAKEQYFGPGTRLTVT.

The chain employs TRBV5-1 and TRBJ1-1; D unresolved. The CDR3 has 14 amino acids. Looked up from germline, CDR1 is SGHRS and CDR2 is YFSETQ. With 0 bases removed from V and 6 bases from J, the gap between germline ends came to 12 bases. The CDR3 reads CASSLAWKSAEAFF. In nucleotides, the CDR3 is TGCGCCAGCAGCTTGGCCTGGAAATCCGCTGAAGCTTTCTTT. The complete variable domain, with remaining parts taken from reference TRBV5-1 and TRBJ1-1, reads KAGVTQTPRYLIKTRGQQVTLSCSPISGHRSVSWYQQTPGQGLQFLFEYFSETQRNKGNFPGRFSGRQFSNSRSEMNVSTLELGDSALYLCASSLAWKSAEAFFGQGTRLTVV.

The gene calls are TRBV7-2 and TRBJ2-3; D gene ambiguous. V dropped 1 base and J dropped 5 bases, with 4 bases sitting between them. The CDR3 spans 12 residues. Per germline, CDR1 SGHTA and CDR2 FQGNSA. The CDR3 coding sequence is TGTGCCAGCAGCTTAGTAATAGATACGCAGTATTTT. Encoded protein: CASSLVIDTQYF.

The table lists this clone with a count of one. This chain links TRBV6-5 with TRBJ2-7, with TRBD1 identical over 8 bases. Germline CDR1 is MNHEY and CDR2 is SVGAGI. The CDR3 is 14 amino acids. The V and J ends lost 5 bases and 4 bases, in that order; junction bases with no gene match: 7. As DNA, the CDR3 is TGTGCCAGCAGTCCAACCTGGACAGGGTACGAGCAGTACTTC. This encodes CASSPTWTGYEQYF.

The rearrangement links TRBV7-2 to TRBJ2-2; no definite D call. The CDR3 runs 13 residues. The germline V gene has CDR1 SGHTA and CDR2 FQGNSA. Between the trimmed V and J ends, which lost 1 base and 1 base, there was a span of 1 base. CDR3 residues: CASSLGNTGELFF. CDR3 nucleotides: TGTGCCAGCAGCTTAGGGAACACCGGGGAGCTGTTTTTT.

The CDR3 region is CASSLELGGYEQYF. CDR3 nucleotides: TGTGCCAGCAGCTTAGAACTGGGAGGCTACGAGCAGTACTTC. This chain links TRBV7-2 with TRBJ2-7; the D gene is possibly TRBD2 (6 bases). With 1 base removed from V and 3 bases from J, the gap between germline ends came to 10 bases. Germline V gene data show CDR1 as SGHTA and CDR2 as FQGNSA. The CDR3 is 14 amino acids.

The chain combines TRBV25-1 with TRBJ2-7; TRBD1 matches 9 bases. The CDR3 loop spans 13 amino acids. Germline CDR1 reads MGHDK; CDR2 reads SYGVNS. Losses at the gene ends were 6 bases for V and 5 bases for J; bases not matched to a gene: 5. CDR3 residues: CASRGTGPHEQYF. The CDR3 coding sequence is TGTGCCAGCAGGGGGACAGGGCCCCACGAGCAGTACTTC.

The CDR3 bases are TGTGCCGGCGGGTTCGGGAGTGGAACCGGGGAGCTGTTTTTT. Amino acid sequence: CAGGFGSGTGELFF. V and J are TRBV28 and TRBJ2-2, with a possible D match to TRBD2 (6 bases). CDR1 is MDHEN and CDR2 is SYDVKM in the germline V gene. V dropped 11 bases and J dropped 5 bases, with 18 bases sitting between them. This CDR3 contains 14 residues.

V gene TRBV19 combines with J gene TRBJ1-2; the D is unclear. Trimming pared 5 bases from V and 2 bases from J, leaving 6 bases between. Germline V gives CDR1 LNHDA, CDR2 SQIVND (reference sequence). The CDR3 contains 12 residues. The CDR3 nucleotides read TGTGCCAGTAGTCTGGGGAACTATGGCTACACCTTC. As protein: CASSLGNYGYTF.

V usage is TRBV18 and J usage is TRBJ2-1; perhaps TRBD2 as D (7 bases). The CDR3 contains 16 residues. CDR1 and CDR2 from the germline V gene are KGHSH and LQKENI. V lost 3 bases and J 5 bases, leaving 17 bases between the germline ends. The CDR3 bases are TGTGCCAGCTCACCCCCTATAGGGGGGGCCCACAATGAGCAGTTCTTC. Translation: CASSPPIGGAHNEQFF.

The chain has TRBV5-4 and TRBJ2-3; 9 positions match TRBD2. The CDR3 is made up of 14 amino acids. J lost 5 bases, V lost 5 bases, and 6 bases had no gene match. Germline CDR1 reads SGHNT; CDR2 reads YYREEE (reference sequence). The CDR3 sequence is CASSIAGEGDTQYF. CDR3 nucleotide sequence: TGTGCCAGCAGTATAGCGGGAGAGGGAGATACGCAGTATTTT.

V gene TRBV28 combines with J gene TRBJ2-5; TRBD1 aligns across 9 bases. Germline assignment: CDR1 MDHEN and CDR2 SYDVKM. V was pared by 6 bases and J by 2 bases, with 7 bases of the junction left unmatched. The CDR3 length is 15 residues. Here the CDR3 reads CASRGTGNPQETQYF. CDR3 in DNA: TGTGCCAGCAGGGGGACAGGGAACCCGCAAGAGACCCAGTACTTC. Full variable domain (outside the CDR3, taken from reference TRBV28 and TRBJ2-5): DVKVTQSSRYLVKRTGEKVFLECVQDMDHENMFWYRQDPGLGLRLIYFSYDVKMKEKGDIPEGYSVSREKKERFSLILESASTNQTSMYLCASRGTGNPQETQYFGPGTRLLVL.

V gene TRBV25-1 combines with J gene TRBJ1-1, with D perhaps TRBD1 (6 bases). V shed 7 bases and J shed 0 bases, with 15 bases lying between them. The CDR3 loop spans 15 amino acids. Germline V gene lookup returns CDR1 MGHDK and CDR2 SYGVNS. CDR3 coding DNA: TGTGCCAGCACAGACAGGATTTTCGTGAACACTGAAGCTTTCTTT. Translation: CASTDRIFVNTEAFF.

On this clone itself: The germline gene is not matched at one end of the junction; a read error may be the cause. CDR3 protein: CASSLRMNTEAFF. As DNA, the CDR3 is TGCGCCAGCAGCCTACGGATGAACACTGAGGCTTTCTTT. This chain joins TRBV5-1 and TRBJ1-1; D uncertain. Germline-derived CDR1 and CDR2 are SGHRS and YFSETQ. The CDR3 has 13 residues.

This clone was recorded only once. The V gene is TRBV19, the J gene TRBJ2-1, with TRBD2 as a possible D gene (5 bases). Germline CDR1 reads LNHDA; CDR2 reads SQIVND (reference sequence). The CDR3 has 13 residues. V dropped 3 bases and J dropped 8 bases, with 11 bases sitting between them. The CDR3 DNA sequence: TGTGCCAGTAGTATTCTTACTAGTCATGAGCAGTTCTTC. Protein sequence: CASSILTSHEQFF.

The chain is built from TRBV12-3 or TRBV12-4 and TRBJ1-4; D gene unclear. The V end lost 2 bases, the J end lost 8 bases, and 9 bases lay between the germline ends. This CDR3 spans 13 amino acids. The CDR3 DNA reads TGTGCCAGCAGTTTAATGGGAGGGGAAAAACTGTTTTTT. This sequence encodes CASSLMGGEKLFF.

The rearrangement uses TRBV7-2 and TRBJ1-1, with 7 bases aligning to TRBD1. V shed 4 bases, J shed 9 bases, and the junction held 11 bases outside the gene matches. CDR1 is SGHTA, CDR2 FQGNSA, per germline. The CDR3 consists of 14 residues. This CDR3 reads CASSSRDSIDKAFF. CDR3 bases: TGTGCCAGCAGCTCACGGGACAGCATCGATAAAGCTTTCTTT.

This clone was recorded once. The CDR3 DNA sequence: TGCGCCAGCAGCAAAACTACAGGGGGAATTAATGAAAAACTGTTTTTT. It specifies CASSKTTGGINEKLFF. The V call is TRBV4-1, the J call TRBJ1-4; 8 bases are shared with TRBD1. Trimming cost V 5 bases and J 4 bases; bases outside gene matches: 9. The CDR3 has 16 residues. CDR1 MGHRA and CDR2 YSYEKL come from the germline V gene.

This chain uses TRBV18 with TRBJ2-5, with TRBD2 matching over 11 bases. This CDR3 comprises 16 residues. Germline V CDR1 and CDR2: KGHSH, LQKENI. V shed 3 bases, J shed 1 base, and the junction held 4 bases outside the gene matches. This chain's CDR3 is CASSPWTSGPQETQYF. The CDR3 nucleotides read TGTGCCAGCTCACCCTGGACTAGCGGGCCCCAAGAGACCCAGTACTTC.

The chain joins TRBV6-6 to TRBJ1-6; perhaps TRBD1 as D (5 bases). This CDR3 contains 11 residues. Germline V lookup: CDR1 MNHNY, CDR2 SVGAGI (reference sequence). Trimming cost V 9 bases and J 10 bases, with 10 bases left between them. This chain's CDR3 is CASGDRSPLHF. CDR3 nucleotide sequence: TGTGCCAGTGGGGACCGATCACCCCTCCACTTT.

J is TRBJ1-2 and V is TRBV19; TRBD1 matches at 10 bases. The CDR3 loop spans 15 amino acids. With 3 bases clipped from V and 3 bases from J, the junction kept 4 bases outside the gene matches. CDR1 is LNHDA and CDR2 is SQIVND in the germline V gene (reference sequence). The CDR3, as DNA: TGTGCCAGTAGTATTTTTGGGACAGGGGACTATGGCTACACCTTC. It encodes CASSIFGTGDYGYTF.